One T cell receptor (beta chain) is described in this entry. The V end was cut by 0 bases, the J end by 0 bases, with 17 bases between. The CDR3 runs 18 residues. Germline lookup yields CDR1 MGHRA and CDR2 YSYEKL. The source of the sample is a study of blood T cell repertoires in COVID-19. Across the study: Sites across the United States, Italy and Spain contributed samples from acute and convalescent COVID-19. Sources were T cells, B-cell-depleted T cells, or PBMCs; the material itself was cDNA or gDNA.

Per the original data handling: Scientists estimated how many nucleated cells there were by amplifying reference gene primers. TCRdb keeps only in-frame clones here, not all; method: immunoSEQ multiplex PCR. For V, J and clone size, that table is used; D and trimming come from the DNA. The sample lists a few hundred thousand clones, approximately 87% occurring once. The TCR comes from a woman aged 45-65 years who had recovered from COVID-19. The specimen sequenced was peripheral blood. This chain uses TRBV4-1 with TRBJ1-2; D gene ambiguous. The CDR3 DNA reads TGCGCCAGCAGCCAAGATTTGGCTCGCACCTCCACTAACTATGGCTACACCTTC. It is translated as CASSQDLARTSTNYGYTF.